The following is a TCR beta chain sequence with its context. Its antigen is currently unknown. The sample is drawn from a study of early T cells in non-severe SARS-CoV-2 infection. TCRdb itself ran the 5' RACE reads through MiXCR, one entry per CDR3 protein. This repertoire shows approximately 90,000 distinct CDR3 sequences, around 12% found once; its top ten account for 3.5% to 5%. Study outcomes and limitations: Private and CD4 specificities were missed by VDJdb matching, skewed to anti-spike CD8.

V shed 6 bases, J shed 2 bases, and the junction held 10 bases outside the gene matches. Germline V CDR1 and CDR2: LGHDT, YNNKEL (reference sequence). This CDR3 comprises 16 residues. The receptor's source is an adult who was a healthcare worker with PCR-confirmed SARS-CoV-2 infection or an uninfected control (not recorded which). Specimen: whole blood, collected at baseline. The gene calls are TRBV3-1 and TRBJ2-1, with 7 bases matching TRBD1. The CDR3 nucleotides are TGTGCCAGCAGGCCACAAAGGGGGCCTACCTACAATGAGCAGTTCTTC. Protein product: CASRPQRGPTYNEQFF.